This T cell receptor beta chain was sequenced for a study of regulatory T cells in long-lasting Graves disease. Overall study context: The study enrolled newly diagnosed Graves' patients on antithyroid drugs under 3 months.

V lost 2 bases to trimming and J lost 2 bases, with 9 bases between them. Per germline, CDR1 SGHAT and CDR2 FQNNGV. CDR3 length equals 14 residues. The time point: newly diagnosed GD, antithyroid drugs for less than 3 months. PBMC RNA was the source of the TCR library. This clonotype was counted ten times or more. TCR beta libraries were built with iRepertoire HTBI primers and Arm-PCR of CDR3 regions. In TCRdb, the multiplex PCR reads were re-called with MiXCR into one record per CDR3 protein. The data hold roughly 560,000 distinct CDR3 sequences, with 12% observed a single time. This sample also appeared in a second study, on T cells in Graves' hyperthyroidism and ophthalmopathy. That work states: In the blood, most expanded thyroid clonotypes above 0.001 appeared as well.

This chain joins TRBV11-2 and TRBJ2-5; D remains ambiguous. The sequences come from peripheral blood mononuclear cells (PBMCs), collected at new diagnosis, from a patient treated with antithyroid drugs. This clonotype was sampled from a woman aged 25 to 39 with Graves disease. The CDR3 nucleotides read TGTGCCAGCAGCTTAACGACATCTCAAGAGACCCAGTACTTC. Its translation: CASSLTTSQETQYF.